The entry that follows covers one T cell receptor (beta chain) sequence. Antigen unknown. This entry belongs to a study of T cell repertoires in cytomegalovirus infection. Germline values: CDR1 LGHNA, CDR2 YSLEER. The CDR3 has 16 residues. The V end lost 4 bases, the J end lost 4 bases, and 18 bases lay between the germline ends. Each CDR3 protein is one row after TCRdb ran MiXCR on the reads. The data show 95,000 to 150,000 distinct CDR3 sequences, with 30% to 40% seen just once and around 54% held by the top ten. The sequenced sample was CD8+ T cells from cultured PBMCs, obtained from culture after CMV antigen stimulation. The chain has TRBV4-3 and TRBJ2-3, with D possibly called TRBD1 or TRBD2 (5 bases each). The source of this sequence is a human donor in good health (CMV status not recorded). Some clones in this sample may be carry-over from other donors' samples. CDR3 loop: CASSLVRTGGADTQYF. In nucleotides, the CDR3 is TGCGCCAGCAGCCTCGTCCGGACTGGGGGTGCAGATACGCAGTATTTT.